Listed here are 10 T cell receptor beta chains from one sample, sequenced in a study of blood T cell repertoires in COVID-19. Clones were sequenced by immunoSEQ multiplex PCR, and TCRdb holds only the in-frame ones, with some missing. There are about 480,000 clones in the sample; approximately 89% occur only once, and 10% to 15% lies in the top ten. Material for sequencing was peripheral blood. These receptors all stem from a woman aged 50 to 65 with COVID-19, enrolled during active disease.

This clone appeared a single time. V is TRBV2 and J is TRBJ2-7, with 9 positions matching TRBD1. V dropped 8 bases and J dropped 1; count of bases not matched to a gene: 3. The CDR3 spans 13 residues. The germline CDR1 and CDR2 sequences are SNHLY and FYNNEI. CDR3 bases: TGTGCCAGCCACGGGACAGGGTCCTACGAGCAGTACTTC. It is translated as CASHGTGSYEQYF.

The V gene is TRBV9, the J gene TRBJ2-1, with D unresolved. This CDR3 region has 13 residues. Trimming removed 0 bases from V and 7 bases from J, with 8 bases in between. Germline V gene lookup returns CDR1 SGDLS and CDR2 YYNGEE. The CDR3 here is CASSVGQANEQFF. The CDR3 DNA follows: TGTGCCAGCAGCGTAGGGCAGGCTAATGAGCAGTTCTTC.

V gene TRBV5-1 combines with J gene TRBJ2-3, with D maybe TRBD2 (6 bases). V gave up 3 bases and J gave up 5 bases, with 22 bases separating them. The CDR3 runs 17 residues. Germline V gives CDR1 SGHRS, CDR2 YFSETQ. The CDR3 reads CASSSPGRSDERDTQYF. As DNA, the CDR3 is TGCGCCAGCAGCTCGCCGGGGAGGTCGGATGAGAGAGATACGCAGTATTTT.

The CDR3 reads CSVTPLNTEAFF. The CDR3 DNA sequence: TGCAGCGTCACACCCTTGAACACTGAAGCTTTCTTT. V usage is TRBV29-1 and J usage is TRBJ1-1; D unclear. There are 12 residues in the CDR3. The V end was cut by 6 bases, the J end by 0 bases, with 8 bases between. Germline CDR1 is SQVTM and CDR2 is ANQGSEA.

This rearrangement joins TRBV5-8 to TRBJ1-1, with a possible D match to TRBD1 (6 bases). The V gene's germline CDR1 is SGHTS and CDR2 YDEGEE. Between the trimmed V and J ends, which lost 4 bases and 0 bases, there was a span of 13 bases. CDR3 length: 15 amino acids. The CDR3 sequence is CASSKYRQVNTEAFF. The CDR3 DNA reads as TGTGCCAGCAGCAAATATCGACAGGTGAACACTGAAGCTTTCTTT.

V is TRBV30 and J is TRBJ1-2; D gene ambiguous. From germline, CDR1 is GTSNPN and CDR2 SVGIG (reference sequence). This CDR3 spans 12 amino acids. V shed 2 bases and J shed 7 bases, with 11 bases lying between them. As DNA, the CDR3 is TGTGCCTGGAGTATCGGGGTCTCTGGCTACACCTTC. This translates into CAWSIGVSGYTF.

The rearrangement uses TRBV12-3 or TRBV12-4 and TRBJ2-7; D remains unclear. This CDR3 contains 12 residues. Trimming cost V 6 bases and J 4 bases, with 10 bases left between them. DNA of the CDR3: TGTGCCAGCAGCGAGACACGGTACGAGCAGTACTTC. This codes for CASSETRYEQYF.

This chain uses TRBV6-5 with TRBJ2-7, with TRBD2 identical over 7 bases. The CDR3 runs to 15 residues. Trimming cost V 7 bases and J 3 bases; bases outside gene matches: 12. Germline-derived CDR1 and CDR2 are MNHEY and SVGAGI. DNA of the CDR3: TGTGCCAGCACCCTAAGGGTAGCGGGCGACTACGAGCAGTACTTC. It codes for CASTLRVAGDYEQYF.

The CDR3 DNA follows: TGTGCCAGCAGAAACGGGGACGAGCAGTACTTC. As protein: CASRNGDEQYF. V and J are TRBV6-5 and TRBJ2-7, with a weak D call TRBD2 (5 bases). Germline V gene sequence: CDR1 MNHEY, CDR2 SVGAGI. The CDR3 totals 11 residues. Between the trimmed V and J ends, which lost 6 bases and 5 bases, there was a span of 8 bases.

This clone was counted once. The rearrangement joins TRBV5-5 to TRBJ1-3; D is uncertain. Germline lookup yields CDR1 SGHKS and CDR2 YYEKEE (reference sequence). This CDR3 comprises 14 residues. The V and J ends lost 0 bases and 3 bases respectively, with 7 bases between them. DNA of the CDR3: TGTGCCAGCAGCTTGGGTGTACTTGGAAACACCATATATTTT. Translation gives CASSLGVLGNTIYF.